What follows is one TCR beta chain and its context. Profiling relied on immunoSEQ multiplex PCR, and the TCRdb table lists in-frame clones only, not all of them. The data hold around 27,000 clones, with 89% observed a single time. The J segment lost 7 bases and the V segment lost 0 bases, leaving 2 bases of the junction unmatched. Germline CDR1 is SGHTA and CDR2 is FQGNSA. This CDR3 contains 14 residues. Time point given: newly diagnosed, previously untreated cHL patient sample. With magnetic negative selection, CD4+ T cells were purified from PBMCs that had been thawed. This sample was included in a study of PD-1 blockade in classical Hodgkin lymphoma.

This receptor was taken from a human donor with classical Hodgkin lymphoma. The sample consisted of CD4+ T cells from blood. V usage is TRBV7-2 and J usage is TRBJ1-4; 7 nucleotides match TRBD1. The CDR3, as DNA: TGTGCCAGCAGCTTAGCTGACAGGGTTGAAAAACTGTTTTTT. It specifies CASSLADRVEKLFF.